This entry lists 27 T cell receptor beta chains sequenced from one sample in a study of radiotherapy plus CTLA-4 blockade in lung cancer. Profiled with immunoSEQ multiplex PCR; TCRdb holds only in-frame clones, not every one. The sample has 120,000 or so clones; approximately 80% are singletons. The starting material was peripheral blood, obtained from a patient treated with radiotherapy plus ipilimumab. The receptors here all came from a human donor with non-small cell lung cancer who had a partial response to radiotherapy plus ipilimumab.

V is TRBV19 and J is TRBJ1-1, with D unclear. CDR1 is LNHDA and CDR2 is SQIVND in the germline V gene (reference sequence). This CDR3 comprises 14 residues. Trimming left V 1 base short and J 1 base short, with 7 bases between. CDR3 residues: CASSIGHKNTEAFF. CDR3 DNA: TGTGCCAGTAGTATAGGACATAAGAACACTGAAGCTTTCTTT. Filled out from reference TRBV19 and TRBJ1-1, the complete variable domain reads DGGITQSPKYLFRKEGQNVTLSCEQNLNHDAMYWYRQDPGQGLRLIYYSQIVNDFQKGDIAEGYSVSREKKESFPLTVTSAQKNPTAFYLCASSIGHKNTEAFFGQGTRLTVV.

The genes are TRBV19 and TRBJ1-2; TRBD1 matches at 7 bases. J was trimmed by 4 bases and V by 6 bases; bases with no gene match: 11. CDR1 is LNHDA and CDR2 is SQIVND in the germline V gene (reference sequence). This CDR3 has 15 amino acids. CDR3 residues: CASRMTGKGGYGYTF. CDR3 in DNA: TGTGCCAGTAGGATGACAGGGAAGGGTGGCTATGGCTACACCTTC.

The rearrangement joins TRBV7-2 to TRBJ1-1, with a weak D call TRBD1 (6 bases). Germline CDR1 and CDR2: SGHTA and FQGNSA. V was clipped by 5 bases and J by 1 base, with 14 bases between them. The CDR3 is 15 residues long. CDR3 sequence reads: CASSLRDTPNTEAFF. The CDR3 DNA sequence: TGTGCCAGCAGCCTCCGGGACACCCCGAACACTGAAGCTTTCTTT.

This clone appeared a single time. The chain combines TRBV6-6 with TRBJ1-2, with TRBD1 identical over 8 bases. With V trimmed by 0 bases and J by 8 bases, 5 bases remained unmatched. The CDR3 is 14 amino acids. In germline, CDR1 is MNHNY, CDR2 SVGAGI (reference sequence). The DNA for the CDR3 is TGTGCCAGCAGTTACTCGACAGGGGAGCTAGGCTACACCTTC. Translated: CASSYSTGELGYTF.

The J gene is TRBJ1-6, the V gene TRBV6-5, with D possibly matching TRBD1 (5 bases). The CDR3 has 14 amino acids. The germline gives CDR1 MNHEY, CDR2 SVGAGI. V gave up 6 bases and J gave up 9 bases, with 15 bases separating them. The CDR3 DNA reads as TGTGCCAGCAGCCTCAGGGTCGGCGGTTCACCCCTCCACTTT. Protein product: CASSLRVGGSPLHF.

A few counts support this clone. The CDR3 nucleotides are TGTGCCAGCAGTGACCCCCGGACAGAAGATAGTGATGAAAAACTGTTTTTT. Translated: CASSDPRTEDSDEKLFF. The chain carries TRBV6-4 and TRBJ1-4; D perhaps matches TRBD1 (6 bases). Between the trimmed V and J ends, which lost 2 bases and 6 bases, there was a span of 19 bases. The CDR3 contains 17 residues. CDR1 is MRHNA and CDR2 is SNTAGT in the germline V gene.

The V call is TRBV18, the J call TRBJ2-1; a weak D match, TRBD2 (6 bases). This CDR3 contains 20 residues. Trimming cost V 4 bases and J 4 bases, with 29 bases left between them. CDR1 KGHSH and CDR2 LQKENI come from the germline V gene. CDR3 bases: TGTGCCAGCTCACAACCGGGAGAGGCGAGGGATTCGGAGGGGTACAATGAGCAGTTCTTC. Amino acids: CASSQPGEARDSEGYNEQFF.

This clone occurred a few times. This rearrangement joins TRBV6-1 to TRBJ2-7; TRBD1 aligns across 9 bases. Germline-derived CDR1 and CDR2 are MNHNS and SASEGT. This CDR3 comprises 15 residues. The trim removed 6 bases at V and 1 base at J, leaving 7 bases unmatched. This CDR3 is CASSITGGKSYEQYV. In nucleotides, the CDR3 is TGTGCCAGCAGCATCACAGGGGGCAAATCCTACGAGCAGTACGTC.

This clone was detected only a few times. The chain recombines TRBV6-1 with TRBJ2-3; TRBD2 agrees at 10 bases. V shed 6 bases and J 4 bases; nucleotides not matched to a gene: 7. The CDR3 has 15 residues. CDR1 and CDR2 from the germline V gene are MNHNS and SASEGT. This chain's CDR3 is CASSVAGGSPDTQYF. The DNA of the CDR3 is TGTGCCAGCAGCGTAGCGGGAGGAAGCCCAGATACGCAGTATTTT.

In its sample, this clone was seen once. The V gene is TRBV7-6, the J gene TRBJ1-6, with D tentatively TRBD1 (5 bases). The germline V gene encodes CDR1 SGHVS and CDR2 FNYEAQ. This CDR3 comprises 14 residues. V lost 4 bases and J lost 10, with 14 bases in between. The CDR3 nucleotides are TGTGCCAGCAGCTCAGACAGAACGCTCTCACCCCTCCACTTT. Its translation: CASSSDRTLSPLHF. The full variable domain, its missing parts supplied by reference TRBV7-6 and TRBJ1-6, is GAGVSQSPRYKVTKRGQDVALRCDPISGHVSLYWYRQALGQGPEFLTYFNYEAQQDKSGLPNDRFSAERPEGSISTLTIQRTEQRDSAMYRCASSSDRTLSPLHFGNGTRLTVT.

V and J are TRBV7-2 and TRBJ1-1; the D is unclear. Germline V lookup: CDR1 SGHTA, CDR2 FQGNSA. With 5 bases removed from V and 5 bases from J, the gap between germline ends came to 12 bases. CDR3 length: 13 residues. The CDR3 region has the DNA TGTGCCAGCAGCCTGGATAGGAGGACTGAAGCTTTCTTT. Its translation: CASSLDRRTEAFF.

This clone was detected only a few times. The rearrangement joins TRBV28 to TRBJ2-7; 8 nucleotides agree with TRBD1. Germline CDR1 MDHEN, CDR2 SYDVKM. The CDR3 is made up of 15 amino acids. Germline trimming cut 11 bases from V and 0 bases from J; bases unmatched to any gene: 12. CDR3 amino acids: CAFRPETGASYEQYV. CDR3 in DNA: TGTGCCTTCCGGCCTGAGACAGGGGCCTCCTACGAGCAGTACGTC.

The J gene is TRBJ2-3, the V gene TRBV7-9, with D possibly being TRBD2 (6 bases). This CDR3 has 15 amino acids. Germline CDR1 reads SEHNR; CDR2 reads FQNEAQ (reference sequence). V was shortened by 2 bases and J by 2 bases, with 11 bases between the two germline ends. CDR3 amino acids: CASSLIAGTTDTQYF. The DNA for the CDR3 is TGTGCCAGCAGCTTAATTGCGGGAACCACAGATACGCAGTATTTT.

The chain combines TRBV5-1 with TRBJ2-1; 7 positions agree with TRBD2. This CDR3 has 17 amino acids. Per germline, CDR1 SGHRS and CDR2 YFSETQ. The V segment lost 0 bases and the J segment 7 bases; nucleotides outside the gene matches: 13. The CDR3 coding sequence is TGCGCCAGCAGCTTGGCCCTCGGGCGGGAGCCCCGGAATGAGCAGTTCTTC. Its protein product is CASSLALGREPRNEQFF.

V gene TRBV6-5 combines with J gene TRBJ1-2; D possibly corresponds to TRBD1 (6 bases). Germline lookup yields CDR1 MNHEY and CDR2 SVGAGI. The V end lost 6 bases, the J end lost 4 bases, and 15 bases lay between the germline ends. The CDR3 has 14 residues. CDR3 protein: CASSSLTGSYGYTF. The DNA of the CDR3 is TGTGCCAGCAGCTCGCTCACAGGGTCCTATGGCTACACCTTC.

This chain connects TRBV5-5 to TRBJ2-7; a possible D gene is TRBD2 (6 bases). Trimming took 2 bases from V and 3 from J, leaving 15 bases between them. This CDR3 comprises 15 residues. Looked up from germline, CDR1 is SGHKS and CDR2 is YYEKEE (reference sequence). The CDR3 DNA follows: TGTGCCAGCAGCTTTGAGGCGGGGCTATACTACGAGCAGTACTTC. This translates into CASSFEAGLYYEQYF.

This clone appeared a few times. The chain carries TRBV6-1 and TRBJ1-4, with D perhaps TRBD1 (5 bases). Germline lookup yields CDR1 MNHNS and CDR2 SASEGT. V lost 10 bases, J lost 8 bases, and 23 bases lay in between. CDR3 length: 15 residues. DNA of the CDR3: TGTGCCACCGGCGGGGGTTGGGGGATTCGAGAAAAACTGTTTTTT. Protein sequence: CATGGGWGIREKLFF.

This clone occurred a few times. This chain links TRBV7-2 with TRBJ1-5; TRBD1 matches at 9 bases. Germline V CDR1 and CDR2: SGHTA, FQGNSA. This CDR3 comprises 15 residues. Trimming took 5 bases from V and 3 from J; bases not matched to a gene: 5. The CDR3 here is CASSRYRGPNQPQHF. The DNA for the CDR3 is TGTGCCAGCAGCCGCTACAGGGGGCCCAATCAGCCCCAGCATTTT. Looking up the rest from reference TRBV7-2 and TRBJ1-5 gives the full variable domain: GAGVSQSPSNKVTEKGKDVELRCDPISGHTALYWYRQSLGQGLEFLIYFQGNSAPDKSGLPSDRFSAERTGGSVSTLTIQRTQQEDSAVYLCASSRYRGPNQPQHFGDGTRLSIL.

The V and J genes are TRBV19 and TRBJ2-2, with 8 bases matching TRBD1. J lost 5 bases, V lost 9 bases, and 11 bases had no gene match. Per germline, CDR1 LNHDA and CDR2 SQIVND (reference sequence). The CDR3 has 15 amino acids. The CDR3 sequence is CASAEQGALTGELFF. The CDR3 DNA sequence: TGTGCCAGCGCAGAGCAGGGGGCTTTAACCGGGGAGCTGTTTTTT. The full variable domain, rest sourced from reference TRBV19 and TRBJ2-2, is DGGITQSPKYLFRKEGQNVTLSCEQNLNHDAMYWYRQDPGQGLRLIYYSQIVNDFQKGDIAEGYSVSREKKESFPLTVTSAQKNPTAFYLCASAEQGALTGELFFGEGSRLTVL.

V gene TRBV4-1 combines with J gene TRBJ2-1; 9 positions agree with TRBD2. Per the germline V gene, CDR1 is MGHRA and CDR2 is YSYEKL. Trimming at V came to 1 base and at J to 1 base, leaving 8 bases not matched to a gene. This CDR3 has 18 residues. This CDR3 reads CASSQGKFSGRSYNEQFF. As DNA, the CDR3 is TGCGCCAGCAGCCAAGGCAAGTTTAGCGGGAGATCCTACAATGAGCAGTTCTTC.

This clone has only one observation. V is TRBV20-1 and J is TRBJ2-2; D is uncertain. The CDR3 runs to 11 residues. Germline lookup yields CDR1 DFQATT and CDR2 SNEGSKA (reference sequence). The V gene lost 8 bases and the J gene lost 7 bases, with 11 bases spanning the gap. Here the CDR3 DNA reads TGCAGTACCGAGTATGGCGGGGAGCTGTTTTTT. Residues: CSTEYGGELFF.

This clone has more than one count but fewer than ten. This chain uses TRBV7-9 with TRBJ1-3, with D possibly TRBD1 on 6 matching bases. The CDR3 spans 15 residues. Trimming cost V 5 bases and J 0 bases, with 11 bases left between them. Germline CDR1 and CDR2: SEHNR and FQNEAQ (reference sequence). Written as DNA, the CDR3 is TGTGCCAGCAGCCCAGACAGGCACTCTGGAAACACCATATATTTT. Encoded protein: CASSPDRHSGNTIYF. Full variable domain (missing parts from reference TRBV7-9 and TRBJ1-3): DTGVSQNPRHKITKRGQNVTFRCDPISEHNRLYWYRQTLGQGPEFLTYFQNEAQLEKSRLLSDRFSAERPKGSFSTLEIQRTEQGDSAMYLCASSPDRHSGNTIYFGEGSWLTVV.

V is TRBV4-1 and J is TRBJ1-4; weak D call: TRBD1 (5 bases). Trimming shortened V by 0 bases and J by 5 bases, and 19 bases separated the two germline ends. Germline V CDR1 and CDR2: MGHRA, YSYEKL. The CDR3 covers 18 residues. The DNA of the CDR3 is TGCGCCAGCAGCCAAGACGGGGGGTCATTGACGGCGAATGAAAAACTGTTTTTT. Translated, it gives CASSQDGGSLTANEKLFF.

In its sample, this clone was seen a few times. A read error may produce the germline difference seen at one junction end. The chain has TRBV4-3 and TRBJ1-4; no definite D call. The V gene's germline CDR1 is LGHNA and CDR2 YSLEER. The CDR3 length is 16 residues. The CDR3 reads CASSQDFMGQVGRLNF. The CDR3 coding sequence is TGCGCCAGCAGCCAAGATTTTATGGGCCAGGTAGGGAGACTGAACTTT.

This clone was detected a few times. The rearrangement joins TRBV7-2 to TRBJ1-1, with a weak D call TRBD1 (6 bases). The V gene's germline CDR1 is SGHTA and CDR2 FQGNSA. Trimming removed 1 base from V and 8 bases from J, with 17 bases in between. The CDR3 totals 15 residues. The CDR3 region is CASSLVATGDIEAFF. In nucleotides, the CDR3 is TGTGCCAGCAGCTTAGTAGCGACAGGTGATATCGAAGCTTTCTTT.

This clone was counted between two and nine times. This sequence joins TRBV9 and TRBJ1-4; D gene uncertain. The ends were cut back, 3 bases at V and 5 bases at J, with 14 bases in the middle. CDR1 SGDLS and CDR2 YYNGEE come from the germline V gene. This CDR3 region has 15 residues. For the CDR3, the DNA is TGTGCCAGCAGCGCTCCGGGAGAGAGCAATGAAAAACTGTTTTTT. This codes for CASSAPGESNEKLFF.

This chain joins TRBV6-4 and TRBJ2-3; 7 bases map to TRBD1. After removal of 6 bases from V and 1 base from J, the junction contained 4 bases not matched to a gene. This CDR3 contains 14 residues. Per germline, CDR1 MRHNA and CDR2 SNTAGT. In DNA form, the CDR3 reads TGTGCCAGCAGCCCCACAGGGGGCACAGATACGCAGTATTTT. Encoded protein: CASSPTGGTDTQYF.